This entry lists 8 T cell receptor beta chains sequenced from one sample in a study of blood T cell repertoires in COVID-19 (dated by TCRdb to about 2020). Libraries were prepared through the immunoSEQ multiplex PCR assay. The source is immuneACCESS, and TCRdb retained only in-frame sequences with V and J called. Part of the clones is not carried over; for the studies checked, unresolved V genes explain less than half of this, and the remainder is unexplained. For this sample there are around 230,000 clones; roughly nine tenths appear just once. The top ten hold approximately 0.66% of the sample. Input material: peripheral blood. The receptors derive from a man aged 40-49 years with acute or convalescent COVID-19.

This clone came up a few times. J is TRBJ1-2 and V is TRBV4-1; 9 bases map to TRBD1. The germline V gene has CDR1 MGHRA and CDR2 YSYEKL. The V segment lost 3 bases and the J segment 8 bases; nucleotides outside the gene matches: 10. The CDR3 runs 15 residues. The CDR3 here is CASSHGSGTGNGYTF. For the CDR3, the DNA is TGCGCCAGCAGCCACGGAAGCGGGACAGGGAACGGCTACACCTTC.

This chain's CDR3 is CASSVQGGGQYF. DNA for the CDR3: TGTGCCAGCAGTGTACAGGGGGGCGGGCAGTACTTC. The rearrangement links TRBV28 to TRBJ2-7, with TRBD1 matching 8 bases. Germline trimming cut 5 bases from V and 9 bases from J; bases unmatched to any gene: 6. The CDR3 runs to 12 residues. Per germline, CDR1 MDHEN and CDR2 SYDVKM.

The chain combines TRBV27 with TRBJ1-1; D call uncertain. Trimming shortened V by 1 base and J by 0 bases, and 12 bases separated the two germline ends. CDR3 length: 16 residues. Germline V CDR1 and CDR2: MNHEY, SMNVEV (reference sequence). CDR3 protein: CASSLLATNMNTEAFF. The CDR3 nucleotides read TGTGCCAGCAGTTTATTGGCCACAAACATGAACACTGAAGCTTTCTTT.

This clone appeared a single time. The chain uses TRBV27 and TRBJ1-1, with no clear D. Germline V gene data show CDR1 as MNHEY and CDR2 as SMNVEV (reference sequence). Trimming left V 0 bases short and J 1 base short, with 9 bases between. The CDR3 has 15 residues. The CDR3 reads CASSLSLYGNTEAFF. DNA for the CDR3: TGTGCCAGCAGTTTATCGTTATACGGGAACACTGAAGCTTTCTTT.

CDR3 bases: TGTGCCAGCAGCTTAAGGGGAGACAGGGGGCGAGAGACCCAGTACTTC. Protein sequence: CASSLRGDRGRETQYF. The genes are TRBV11-3 and TRBJ2-5; 10 bases map to TRBD1. This CDR3 is built from 16 residues. J gave up 4 bases and V 2 bases, and 7 bases lay outside the gene matches. Per germline, CDR1 SGHNT and CDR2 YENEEA.

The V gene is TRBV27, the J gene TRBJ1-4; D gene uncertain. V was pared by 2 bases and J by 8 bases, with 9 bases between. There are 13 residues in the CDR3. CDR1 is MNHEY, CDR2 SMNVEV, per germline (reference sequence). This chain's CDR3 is CASSLRRREKLFF. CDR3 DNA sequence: TGTGCCAGCAGTTTAAGGAGGAGAGAAAAACTGTTTTTT.

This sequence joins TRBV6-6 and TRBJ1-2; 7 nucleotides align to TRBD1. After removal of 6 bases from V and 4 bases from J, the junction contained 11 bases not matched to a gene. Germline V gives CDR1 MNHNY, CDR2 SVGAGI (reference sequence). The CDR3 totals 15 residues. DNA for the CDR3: TGTGCCAGCAGATTACAGGGGACGGGGCTCTATGGCTACACCTTC. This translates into CASRLQGTGLYGYTF.

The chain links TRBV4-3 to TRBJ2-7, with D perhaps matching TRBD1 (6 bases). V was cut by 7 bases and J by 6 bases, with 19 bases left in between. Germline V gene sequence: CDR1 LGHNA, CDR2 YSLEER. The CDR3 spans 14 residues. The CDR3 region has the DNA TGCGCCAGCACCACGAGCTGGGAAGGGGGCGAGCAGTACTTC. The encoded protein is CASTTSWEGGEQYF.